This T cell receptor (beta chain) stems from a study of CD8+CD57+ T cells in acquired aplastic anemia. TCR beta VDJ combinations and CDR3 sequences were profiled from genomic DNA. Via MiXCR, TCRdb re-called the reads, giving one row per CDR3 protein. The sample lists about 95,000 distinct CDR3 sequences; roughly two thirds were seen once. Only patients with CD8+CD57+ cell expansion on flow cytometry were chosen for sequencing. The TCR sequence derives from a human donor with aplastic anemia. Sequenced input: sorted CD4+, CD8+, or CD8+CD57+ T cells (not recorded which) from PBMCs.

For the CDR3, the DNA is TGTGCCAGTAGTTCCTTAGAGGGACAGAACAACGAGCAGTACTTC. It translates to CASSSLEGQNNEQYF. V and J are TRBV19 and TRBJ2-7; 7 bases match TRBD1. Germline lookup yields CDR1 LNHDA and CDR2 SQIVND (reference sequence). V was clipped by 5 bases and J by 5 bases; unmatched bases: 12. The CDR3 has 15 amino acids.